This entry describes one T cell receptor (beta chain). Seattle patients were enrolled while actively infected and followed longitudinally. Germline V gene lookup returns CDR1 LNHDA and CDR2 SQIVND (reference sequence). The V gene lost 6 bases and the J gene lost 2 bases, with 17 bases spanning the gap. CDR3 size: 16 residues. The sample belongs to a study of blood T cell repertoires in COVID-19. Here immunoSEQ multiplex PCR was the method, and the copy in TCRdb shows in-frame clones only, minus some. The table has about 360,000 clones, 70% to 90% seen once; the top ten hold 7% to 7.5%. The source material was peripheral blood. The gene calls are TRBV19 and TRBJ1-3; the D gene is possibly TRBD1 (5 bases). The clonotype was recovered from a woman aged 60-70 years with COVID-19, enrolled during active disease. As DNA, the CDR3 is TGTGCCAGTAGCCAAAGGGACGGGGGGACTGGAAACACCATATATTTT. Its protein product is CASSQRDGGTGNTIYF.